This T cell receptor beta chain was obtained from a study of blood T cell repertoires in COVID-19. CDR1 is SGDLS, CDR2 YYNGEE, per germline. V was pared by 0 bases and J by 8 bases, with 16 bases between. The CDR3 is 15 residues long. Assay used: immunoSEQ multiplex PCR; TCRdb lists only in-frame clones, some missing. The table has about 190,000 clones, around 85% seen once. This clonotype was sampled from a man in his sixties or seventies with active or convalescent COVID-19. The source material was peripheral blood. This sequence joins TRBV9 and TRBJ2-3, with D unresolved. The CDR3 is CASSVGVNLGSTQYF. The DNA of the CDR3 is TGTGCCAGCAGCGTAGGAGTCAACCTAGGCAGTACGCAGTATTTT.